The 20 T cell receptor beta chains below all came from one sample that was sequenced in a study of blood T cell repertoires in COVID-19 (TCRdb year 2020). Library creation used the immunoSEQ multiplex PCR assay. The table was pulled from immuneACCESS by TCRdb, which kept in-frame rearrangements only. Such tables lose some clones; where checked, under half of the loss comes from unresolved V genes, and the rest has no known cause. A total of 350,000 to 500,000 clones appear in this sample, about 88% of them only once. In total, the top ten clones hold around 1.5% of the sample. The sample comprised PBMCs or T cells enriched from blood (not recorded which). These receptors were obtained from a young woman who had been exposed to COVID-19.

The chain couples TRBV19 to TRBJ2-3; D perhaps matches TRBD2 (5 bases). The germline V gene has CDR1 LNHDA and CDR2 SQIVND (reference sequence). Trimming took off 7 bases at V and 0 bases at J, with 11 bases between the two ends. CDR3 length: 14 amino acids. The CDR3 region is CASKTTHSTDTQYF. The CDR3 DNA is TGTGCCAGTAAGACTACACACAGCACAGATACGCAGTATTTT.

This clone was picked up one time. The chain combines TRBV7-8 with TRBJ2-7, with TRBD2 identical over 9 bases. The CDR3 runs 15 residues. V was pared by 5 bases and J by 2 bases, with 7 bases of the junction left unmatched. The germline V gene has CDR1 SGHVS and CDR2 FQNEAQ. This chain's CDR3 is CASSQTLAGTYEQYF. In nucleotides, the CDR3 is TGTGCCAGCAGCCAAACACTAGCGGGCACCTACGAGCAGTACTTC. The whole variable domain, remainder taken from reference TRBV7-8 and TRBJ2-7, is GAGVSQSPRYKVAKRGQDVALRCDPISGHVSLFWYQQALGQGPEFLTYFQNEAQLDKSGLPSDRFFAERPEGSVSTLKIQRTQQEDSAVYLCASSQTLAGTYEQYFGPGTRLTVT.

The CDR3 loop reads CASSPTGVDEQYF. DNA for the CDR3: TGTGCCAGTAGTCCGACAGGGGTAGACGAGCAGTACTTC. The chain uses TRBV19 and TRBJ2-7; TRBD1 aligns across 8 bases. Germline V lookup: CDR1 LNHDA, CDR2 SQIVND (reference sequence). The V segment lost 5 bases and the J segment 5 bases; nucleotides outside the gene matches: 5. The CDR3 spans 13 residues.

This chain connects TRBV3-1 (or the pseudogene TRBV3-2) to TRBJ1-3; tentative D call: TRBD1 (5 bases). Between the trimmed V and J ends, which lost 0 bases and 4 bases, there was a span of 13 bases. The germline CDR1 and CDR2 sequences are LGHDT and YNNKEL (reference sequence). The CDR3 extends over 16 amino acids. In DNA, the CDR3 is TGTGCCAGCAGCCAAGACGACGGGGGGGTAGGAAACACCATATATTTT. This gives the protein CASSQDDGGVGNTIYF.

This clone was detected once. This chain joins TRBV10-3 and TRBJ2-2; maybe TRBD1 (5 bases). Germline loops: CDR1 ENHRY, CDR2 SYGVKD. V was clipped by 0 bases and J by 6 bases, with 8 bases between them. This CDR3 has 14 residues. CDR3 bases: TGTGCCATCAGTGAGTCCGGACATCCCGGGGAGCTGTTTTTT. Its translation is CAISESGHPGELFF.

The rearrangement joins TRBV28 to TRBJ1-1; a weak D match, TRBD1 (6 bases). CDR3 length: 14 residues. Germline-derived CDR1 and CDR2 are MDHEN and SYDVKM. V lost 5 bases and J 4 bases, leaving 14 bases between the germline ends. For the CDR3, the DNA is TGTGCCAGCAGTATCGGACAGATTTTCACTGAAGCTTTCTTT. It encodes CASSIGQIFTEAFF.

The gene calls are TRBV9 and TRBJ2-1; 14 nucleotides align to TRBD2. With 3 bases clipped from V and 1 base from J, the junction kept 12 bases outside the gene matches. Germline assignment: CDR1 SGDLS and CDR2 YYNGEE. CDR3 length: 20 residues. CDR3 DNA sequence: TGTGCCAGCAGCGCTGTGACTAGCGGGGGGGCCGGAGCTTCCTACAATGAGCAGTTCTTC. Amino acid sequence: CASSAVTSGGAGASYNEQFF.

This clone has only one observation. V is TRBV7-2 and J is TRBJ2-7; 8 bases align to TRBD2. Germline V gene data show CDR1 as SGHTA and CDR2 as FQGNSA. J was trimmed by 0 bases and V by 5 bases; bases with no gene match: 15. This CDR3 contains 18 residues. This CDR3 is CASSAKTYLAGSSYEQYF. For the CDR3, the DNA is TGTGCCAGCAGCGCAAAAACCTACCTAGCGGGCTCCTCCTACGAGCAGTACTTC.

The chain is built from TRBV5-5 and TRBJ2-7; possibly TRBD2 for D (5 bases). Germline assignment: CDR1 SGHKS and CDR2 YYEKEE (reference sequence). CDR3 length: 17 amino acids. The V gene lost 3 bases and the J gene lost 2 bases, with 21 bases spanning the gap. CDR3 amino acids: CASSSEGRFGFTYEQYF. DNA for the CDR3: TGTGCCAGCAGCTCCGAGGGTCGCTTTGGGTTTACCTACGAGCAGTACTTC.

The chain is built from TRBV4-3 and TRBJ2-7; D unclear. This CDR3 spans 13 amino acids. Germline loops: CDR1 LGHNA, CDR2 YSLEER. The germline V and J ends were trimmed by 0 bases and 7 bases, with 10 bases remaining between them. The CDR3 is CASSQDLNREQYF. The CDR3 region has the DNA TGCGCCAGCAGCCAAGATCTAAACCGAGAGCAGTACTTC.

The chain is built from TRBV6-5 and TRBJ1-1; 7 bases match TRBD1. J was trimmed by 0 bases and V by 11 bases; bases with no gene match: 6. The CDR3 length is 13 residues. Germline V CDR1 and CDR2: MNHEY, SVGAGI. The CDR3 protein is CASGTGVNTEAFF. In DNA, the CDR3 is TGTGCCTCCGGTACAGGGGTGAACACTGAAGCTTTCTTT.

This chain links TRBV7-2 with TRBJ2-1; D may be TRBD1 (5 bases). This CDR3 spans 15 amino acids. Germline V CDR1 and CDR2: SGHTA, FQGNSA. The V end lost 7 bases, the J end lost 0 bases, and 13 bases lay between the germline ends. This chain's CDR3 is CASTIQGSSYNEQFF. The CDR3 DNA is TGTGCCAGCACCATCCAGGGAAGCTCCTACAATGAGCAGTTCTTC.

The chain employs TRBV7-9 and TRBJ2-2, with 9 bases identical to TRBD1. Losses at the gene ends were 7 bases for V and 6 bases for J; bases not matched to a gene: 9. Germline CDR1 reads SEHNR; CDR2 reads FQNEAQ (reference sequence). The CDR3 is made up of 15 amino acids. The CDR3 region has the DNA TGTGCCAGCACCAAAGGGACAGGGTTGTCCGGGGAGCTGTTTTTT. Translation gives CASTKGTGLSGELFF. The variable domain in full, with the rest retrieved from reference TRBV7-9 and TRBJ2-2, is DTGVSQNPRHKITKRGQNVTFRCDPISEHNRLYWYRQTLGQGPEFLTYFQNEAQLEKSRLLSDRFSAERPKGSFSTLEIQRTEQGDSAMYLCASTKGTGLSGELFFGEGSRLTVL.

The rearrangement joins TRBV28 to TRBJ2-7, with 7 positions matching TRBD2. CDR3 length equals 16 residues. In germline, CDR1 is MDHEN, CDR2 SYDVKM. The V and J ends lost 6 bases and 7 bases, in that order; junction bases with no gene match: 18. The CDR3 here is CASSPWGGTQPEEQYF. As DNA, the CDR3 is TGTGCCAGCAGCCCTTGGGGGGGGACCCAACCGGAGGAGCAGTACTTC. The whole variable domain, remainder taken from reference TRBV28 and TRBJ2-7, is DVKVTQSSRYLVKRTGEKVFLECVQDMDHENMFWYRQDPGLGLRLIYFSYDVKMKEKGDIPEGYSVSREKKERFSLILESASTNQTSMYLCASSPWGGTQPEEQYFGPGTRLTVT.

The V and J genes are TRBV7-9 and TRBJ2-1, with TRBD1 matching over 8 bases. The trim removed 0 bases at V and 0 bases at J, leaving 7 bases unmatched. Germline CDR1 reads SEHNR; CDR2 reads FQNEAQ (reference sequence). The CDR3 has 18 residues. CDR3 protein: CASSLADRQGSSYNEQFF. The CDR3 nucleotides read TGTGCCAGCAGCTTAGCGGACCGACAGGGGAGCTCCTACAATGAGCAGTTCTTC.

The chain combines TRBV9 with TRBJ1-5; no clear D. Trimming left V 0 bases short and J 4 bases short, with 5 bases between. Germline lookup yields CDR1 SGDLS and CDR2 YYNGEE. The CDR3 is made up of 13 amino acids. DNA for the CDR3: TGTGCCAGCAGCGTAGGACAAAATCAGCCCCAGCATTTT. Its translation is CASSVGQNQPQHF.

The CDR3 spells CASITASGQGAGGYTF. The CDR3 bases are TGTGCCAGCATTACAGCGAGTGGTCAGGGGGCAGGTGGCTACACCTTC. The genes are TRBV7-9 and TRBJ1-2, with TRBD1 matching over 8 bases. The CDR3 totals 16 residues. Germline V gives CDR1 SEHNR, CDR2 FQNEAQ (reference sequence). Trimming at V came to 7 bases and at J to 7 bases, leaving 17 bases not matched to a gene.

This sequence joins TRBV19 and TRBJ2-2; weak D call: TRBD2 (6 bases). Germline CDR1 reads LNHDA; CDR2 reads SQIVND (reference sequence). The CDR3 consists of 15 residues. V was cut by 3 bases and J by 1 base, with 9 bases left in between. The CDR3 region is CASSMEGRNTGELFF. CDR3 DNA: TGTGCCAGTAGTATGGAGGGACGGAACACCGGGGAGCTGTTTTTT. The variable domain in full, completed from reference TRBV19 and TRBJ2-2, reads DGGITQSPKYLFRKEGQNVTLSCEQNLNHDAMYWYRQDPGQGLRLIYYSQIVNDFQKGDIAEGYSVSREKKESFPLTVTSAQKNPTAFYLCASSMEGRNTGELFFGEGSRLTVL.

The rearrangement links TRBV24-1 to TRBJ1-5, with 10 bases matching TRBD1. Losses at the gene ends were 3 bases for V and 3 bases for J; bases not matched to a gene: 7. This CDR3 spans 17 amino acids. Per the germline V gene, CDR1 is KGHDR and CDR2 is SFDVKD. The CDR3 DNA reads TGTGCCACCAGTGATAGGGACAGGGGAGGGGACAATCAGCCCCAGCATTTT. It specifies CATSDRDRGGDNQPQHF.

The chain uses TRBV2 and TRBJ2-1, with 13 bases matching TRBD2. The V segment lost 4 bases and the J segment 5 bases; nucleotides outside the gene matches: 2. CDR1 is SNHLY and CDR2 is FYNNEI in the germline V gene. The length of the CDR3 is 15 residues. CDR3 amino acids: CASSGLAGGNNEQFF. For the CDR3, the DNA is TGTGCCAGCAGTGGACTAGCGGGGGGTAACAATGAGCAGTTCTTC.